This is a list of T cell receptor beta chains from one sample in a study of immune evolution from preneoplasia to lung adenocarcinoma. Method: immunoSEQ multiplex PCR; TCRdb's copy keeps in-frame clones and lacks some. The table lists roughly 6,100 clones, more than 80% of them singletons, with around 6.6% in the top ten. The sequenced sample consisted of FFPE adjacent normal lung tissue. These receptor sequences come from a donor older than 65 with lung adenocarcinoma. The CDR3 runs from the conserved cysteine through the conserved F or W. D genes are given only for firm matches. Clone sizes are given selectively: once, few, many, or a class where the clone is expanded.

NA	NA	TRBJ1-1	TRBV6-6	CASSYSRSTEAFF	TGTGCCAGCAGTTACTCGAGGAGCACTGAAGCTTTCTTT
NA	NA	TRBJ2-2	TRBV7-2	CASSQGEGGELFF	TGTGCCAGCAGCCAGGGGGAGGGCGGGGAGCTGTTTTTT
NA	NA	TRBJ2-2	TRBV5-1	CASSLGPQQLNTGELFF	TGCGCCAGCAGCTTGGGGCCACAGCAGTTGAACACCGGGGAGCTGTTTTTT
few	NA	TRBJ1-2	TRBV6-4	CASSEGRNYGYTF	TGTGCCAGCAGTGAAGGGAGAAACTATGGCTACACCTTC
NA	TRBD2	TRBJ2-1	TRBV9	CASSPRGLAAYNEQFF	TGTGCCAGCAGCCCGAGGGGTCTAGCGGCGTACAATGAGCAGTTCTTC
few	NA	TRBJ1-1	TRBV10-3	CAIKQPNTEAFF	TGTGCCATCAAGCAGCCAAACACTGAAGCTTTCTTT
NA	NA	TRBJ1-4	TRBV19	CASSPQGVNEKLFF	TGTGCCAGTAGTCCCCAAGGGGTTAATGAAAAACTGTTTTTT
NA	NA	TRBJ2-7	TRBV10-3	CAISEGQNLYEQYF	TGTGCCATCAGTGAGGGACAGAACCTCTACGAGCAGTACTTC
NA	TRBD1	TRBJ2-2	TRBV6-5	CASRLGQFTGELFF	TGTGCCAGCAGGTTGGGACAGTTCACCGGGGAGCTGTTTTTT
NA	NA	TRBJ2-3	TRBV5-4	CASSLGGSTDTQYF	TGTGCCAGCAGCTTGGGAGGAAGCACAGATACGCAGTATTTT
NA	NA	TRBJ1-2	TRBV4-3	CASSQEAYSGYTF	TGCGCCAGCAGCCAAGAAGCGTACAGTGGGTACACCTTC
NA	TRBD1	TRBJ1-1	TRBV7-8	CASSSQGVHTEAFF	TGTGCCAGCAGCTCACAGGGGGTTCACACTGAAGCTTTCTTT
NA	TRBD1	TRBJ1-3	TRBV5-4	CASSFGTGGGNTIYF	TGTGCCAGCAGCTTCGGGACAGGGGGAGGAAACACCATATATTTT
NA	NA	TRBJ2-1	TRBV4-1	CASSHLGSNNEQFF	TGCGCCAGCAGCCACCTGGGTTCAAACAATGAGCAGTTCTTC
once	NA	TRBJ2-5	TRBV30	CAWSTGNFQETQYF	TGTGCCTGGAGTACGGGCAACTTCCAAGAGACCCAGTACTTC
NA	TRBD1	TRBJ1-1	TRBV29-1	CSTAGGTEAFF	TGCAGCACAGCAGGGGGGACTGAAGCTTTCTTT
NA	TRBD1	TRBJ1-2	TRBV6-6	CASSYGQGDNTF	TGTGCCAGCAGTTACGGACAGGGGGATAACACCTTC
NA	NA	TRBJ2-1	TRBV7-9	CASSQTGTYNEQFF	TGTGCCAGCAGCCAAACCGGGACCTACAATGAGCAGTTCTTC
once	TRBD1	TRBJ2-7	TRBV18	CASTPAPGTGGEQYF	TGTGCCAGCACACCTGCGCCCGGGACAGGGGGCGAGCAGTACTTC
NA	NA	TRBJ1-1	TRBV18	CASSSGTEAFF	TGTGCCAGCTCATCTGGCACTGAAGCTTTCTTT
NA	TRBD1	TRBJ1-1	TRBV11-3	CASSFRQGGTEAFF	TGTGCCAGCAGCTTCCGACAGGGTGGGACTGAAGCTTTCTTT
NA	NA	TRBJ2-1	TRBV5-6	CASSSPGGLNNEQFF	TGTGCCAGCAGCTCCCCTGGCGGGTTAAACAATGAGCAGTTCTTC
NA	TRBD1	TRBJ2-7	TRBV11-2	CASSPRTGFEQYF	TGTGCCAGCAGCCCCCGGACAGGGTTCGAGCAGTACTTC
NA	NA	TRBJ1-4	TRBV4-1	CASSQTTGSGEKLFF	TGCGCCAGCAGCCAAACAACAGGGAGCGGTGAAAAACTGTTTTTT
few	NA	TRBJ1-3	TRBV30	CAWSEGGGRTIYF	TGTGCCTGGAGTGAGGGGGGGGGAAGGACCATATATTTT
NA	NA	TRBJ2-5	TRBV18	CASSPRGAETQYF	TGTGCCAGCTCACCTAGGGGGGCTGAGACCCAGTACTTC
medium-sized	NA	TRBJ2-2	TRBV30	CAWREPGANTGELFF	TGTGCCTGGAGAGAACCAGGGGCAAACACCGGGGAGCTGTTTTTT
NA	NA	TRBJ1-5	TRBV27	CASSPPLQDGVSNQPQHF	TGTGCCAGCAGTCCCCCCCTTCAGGACGGAGTTAGCAATCAGCCCCAGCATTTT
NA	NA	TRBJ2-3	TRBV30	CAGKGLSTDTQYF	TGTGCCGGCAAGGGGCTTAGCACAGATACGCAGTATTTT